The 27 T cell receptor beta chains reported below all come from one sample, sequenced in a study of low-dose radiotherapy and immunotherapy resistance in tumors. Both TCRalpha and TCRbeta chains were reverse transcribed with V-gene-specific primers. Both a constant-region primer and a V-primer adapter served to amplify TCRs across 20 to 25 PCR cycles. Via MiXCR, TCRdb re-called the reads, giving one row per CDR3 protein. This table holds around 83,000 distinct CDR3 sequences, under 20% found once. This sample's time point: before trial treatment. Here the sequenced sample was PBMCs, taken before treatment. These TCRs come from a male donor with prostate cancer.

This clonotype was detected only once. This chain connects TRBV3-1 to TRBJ2-2, with TRBD2 matching over 8 bases. This CDR3 spans 16 amino acids. V lost 0 bases, J lost 5 bases, and 5 bases stayed unmatched. Per the germline V gene, CDR1 is LGHDT and CDR2 is YNNKEL (reference sequence). The CDR3 region has the DNA TGTGCCAGCAGCCAAGAGGCGGGAGGCTCTACCGGGGAGCTGTTTTTT. Its protein is CASSQEAGGSTGELFF.

V gene TRBV6-5 combines with J gene TRBJ2-7; 7 bases match TRBD2. The CDR3 covers 14 residues. Germline V CDR1 and CDR2: MNHEY, SVGAGI. Losses at the gene ends were 7 bases for V and 4 bases for J; bases not matched to a gene: 10. The CDR3 sequence is CASTGGSGRYEQYF. The CDR3 coding sequence is TGTGCCAGCACCGGGGGGTCGGGAAGGTACGAGCAGTACTTC.

The table lists this clonotype with a count of one. V and J are TRBV18 and TRBJ2-7, with D unclear. This CDR3 has 13 residues. V gave up 3 bases and J gave up 2 bases, with 8 bases separating them. In germline, CDR1 is KGHSH, CDR2 LQKENI. The CDR3 reads CASSPGYPYEQYF. For the CDR3, the DNA is TGTGCCAGCTCACCGGGATACCCCTACGAGCAGTACTTC.

This clonotype appeared many times. The chain carries TRBV9 and TRBJ2-3; no firm D call. Germline V gene data show CDR1 as SGDLS and CDR2 as YYNGEE. This CDR3 region has 14 residues. Deletions cut 7 bases from V and 0 bases from J, with 12 bases between. In nucleotides, the CDR3 is TGTGCCAGCGCGGAAGGTCCTAGCACAGATACGCAGTATTTT. It is translated as CASAEGPSTDTQYF.

Ten or more counts support this clonotype. The V gene is TRBV3-1, the J gene TRBJ2-7, with D perhaps TRBD2 (5 bases). Germline loops: CDR1 LGHDT, CDR2 YNNKEL (reference sequence). Trimming removed 1 base at V and 7 bases at J, with 5 bases between. CDR3 size: 11 residues. Written as DNA, the CDR3 is TGTGCCAGCAGCCAAGCGGGAGAGCAGTACTTC. Translating it yields CASSQAGEQYF.

This clonotype was recorded many times. This chain links TRBV7-6 with TRBJ2-2, with TRBD1 identical over 9 bases. Germline CDR1 and CDR2: SGHVS and FNYEAQ. There are 16 residues in the CDR3. The V segment lost 5 bases and the J segment 7 bases; nucleotides outside the gene matches: 11. CDR3 in amino acids: CASSPSTGGDGGELFF. CDR3 in DNA: TGTGCCAGCAGCCCTTCCACAGGGGGCGATGGCGGGGAGCTGTTTTTT.

V usage is TRBV6-2 or TRBV6-3 and J usage is TRBJ2-3; D ambiguous. The CDR3 is 13 amino acids. From germline, CDR1 is MNHEY and CDR2 SVGEGT. The V and J ends lost 4 bases and 5 bases respectively, with 10 bases between them. CDR3 DNA sequence: TGTGCCAGCAGTTCCAATATGGAAGATACGCAGTATTTT. This sequence encodes CASSSNMEDTQYF.

This clonotype appeared many times. This sequence joins TRBV10-3 and TRBJ2-5; D is perhaps TRBD2 (6 bases). The germline CDR1 and CDR2 sequences are ENHRY and SYGVKD. The CDR3 consists of 13 residues. V was clipped by 7 bases and J by 1 base, with 10 bases between them. The CDR3 reads CAITPGLQETQYF. DNA for the CDR3: TGTGCCATCACCCCGGGACTCCAAGAGACCCAGTACTTC.

The sample holds many counts of this clonotype. The chain recombines TRBV5-6 with TRBJ2-2; maybe TRBD1 (5 bases). CDR1 and CDR2 (germline): SGHDT, YYEEEE. The CDR3 consists of 14 residues. The V end lost 3 bases, the J end lost 4 bases, and 10 bases lay between the germline ends. CDR3 bases: TGTGCCAGCAGCTGGCGACAGTCCACCGGGGAGCTGTTTTTT. It yields the protein CASSWRQSTGELFF.

About this clonotype itself: A far larger clone is a single base away, which makes a read error likely. The genes are TRBV5-1 and TRBJ2-1; the D call may be TRBD1 or TRBD2 (5 bases each). This CDR3 is 14 amino acids long. Germline-derived CDR1 and CDR2 are SGHRS and YFSETQ. V was trimmed by 4 bases and J by 10 bases, leaving 18 bases between them. DNA of the CDR3: TGCGCCAGCAGCAGCAGGGTTAATCGGGACGAGCAGTTCTTC. Protein: CASSSRVNRDEQFF.

A note on this clonotype: A far larger clone is a single base away, which makes a read error likely. This chain uses TRBV7-2 with TRBJ2-7; perhaps TRBD1 as D (6 bases). Per germline, CDR1 SGHTA and CDR2 FQGNSA. This CDR3 comprises 16 residues. Trimming removed 5 bases from V and 0 bases from J, with 17 bases in between. The CDR3 sequence is CASSREQGFSSYEQYF. CDR3 bases: TGTGCCAGCAGCCGAGAACAGGGCTTCAGCTCCTACGAGCAGTACTTC.

Details on this clonotype: This sequence is one base from a far larger clone and is likely a read error. The chain joins TRBV5-3 to TRBJ2-5; the D is unclear. TRBV5-3 is flagged as an ORF with uncertain function. The CDR3 extends over 14 amino acids. The CDR3 DNA reads TGTGCCAGCAGCTTGAGGTCGACACCCGACACCCAGTACTTC. Amino acid sequence: CASSLRSTPDTQYF.

This clonotype came up many times. V usage is TRBV5-1 and J usage is TRBJ2-7; 12 positions match TRBD2. With 8 bases clipped from V and 4 bases from J, the junction kept 10 bases outside the gene matches. Per the germline V gene, CDR1 is SGHRS and CDR2 is YFSETQ. There are 15 residues in the CDR3. The CDR3 bases are TGCGCCAGTCGAGAAAGGACTAGCGGGGCTTACGAGCAGTACTTC. Translated, it gives CASRERTSGAYEQYF. Filled out from reference TRBV5-1 and TRBJ2-7, the complete variable domain reads KAGVTQTPRYLIKTRGQQVTLSCSPISGHRSVSWYQQTPGQGLQFLFEYFSETQRNKGNFPGRFSGRQFSNSRSEMNVSTLELGDSALYLCASRERTSGAYEQYFGPGTRLTVT.

Ten or more counts support this clonotype. V usage is TRBV6-1 and J usage is TRBJ1-5; D remains unclear. From germline, CDR1 is MNHNS and CDR2 SASEGT. Trimming took 3 bases from V and 1 from J, leaving 4 bases between them. This CDR3 has 13 amino acids. The CDR3 nucleotides read TGTGCCAGCAGTGACTGGAGCAATCAGCCCCAGCATTTT. It translates to CASSDWSNQPQHF.

In its sample, this clonotype is medium-sized. The chain is built from TRBV14 and TRBJ2-7; D possibly corresponds to TRBD1 (5 bases). Trimming took off 4 bases at V and 3 bases at J, with 10 bases between the two ends. The CDR3 totals 13 residues. The germline V gene has CDR1 SGHDN and CDR2 FVKESK. The CDR3 coding sequence is TGTGCCAGCAGCCCACAGGACGGCTACGAGCAGTACTTC. This sequence encodes CASSPQDGYEQYF.

This clonotype has at least ten counts. The chain carries TRBV5-4 and TRBJ2-2; D gene uncertain. The CDR3 is 14 residues long. CDR1 SGHNT and CDR2 YYREEE come from the germline V gene (reference sequence). V was shortened by 0 bases and J by 1 base, with 4 bases between the two germline ends. In DNA, the CDR3 is TGTGCCAGCAGCTTGGAGGAGAACACCGGGGAGCTGTTTTTT. Translated: CASSLEENTGELFF.

The sample holds many counts of this clonotype. The V call is TRBV7-9, the J call TRBJ2-7; D remains unclear. CDR1 is SEHNR, CDR2 FQNEAQ, per germline (reference sequence). This CDR3 comprises 15 residues. V gave up 3 bases and J gave up 2 bases, with 14 bases separating them. CDR3 nucleotides: TGTGCCAGCAGCTTCGGGCCAGCCGACACCTACGAGCAGTACTTC. Its translation is CASSFGPADTYEQYF.

This clonotype was recorded many times. The chain joins TRBV7-8 to TRBJ2-3, with TRBD1 matching over 10 bases. Unmatched junction bases numbered 2, after V lost 1 base and J lost 1 base. The CDR3 contains 16 residues. In germline, CDR1 is SGHVS, CDR2 FQNEAQ. CDR3 amino acids: CASSLVGTGGTDTQYF. CDR3 in DNA: TGTGCCAGCAGCTTAGTGGGGACAGGGGGCACAGATACGCAGTATTTT.

With respect to this clonotype: A far larger clone lies a single base away; this is likely a read error. This chain links TRBV6-2 or TRBV6-3 with TRBJ1-3; D perhaps matches TRBD1 (6 bases). Trimming shortened V by 6 bases and J by 0 bases, and 15 bases separated the two germline ends. The CDR3 runs 16 residues. Looked up from germline, CDR1 is MNHEY and CDR2 is SVGEGT. CDR3 residues: CASRDGGRLSGNTIYF. The CDR3, as DNA: TGTGCCAGCAGGGACGGGGGGCGTCTCTCTGGAAACACCATATATTTT.

About this clonotype: A far larger clone is a single base away, which makes a read error likely. The rearrangement joins TRBV6-8 to TRBJ2-3; 7 nucleotides match TRBD2. CDR3 length equals 15 residues. J lost 7 bases, V lost 4 bases, and 11 bases had no gene match. CDR1 is MNHGY, CDR2 SAAAGT, per germline. The CDR3 protein is CASSFSSGDGYTQYF. CDR3 bases: TGTGCCAGCAGTTTCTCGAGCGGGGACGGATATACGCAGTATTTT.

Many counts were recorded for this clonotype. V gene TRBV20-1 combines with J gene TRBJ2-5; 16 bases are a match to TRBD2. J gave up 5 bases and V 4 bases, and 7 bases lay outside the gene matches. CDR1 DFQATT and CDR2 SNEGSKA come from the germline V gene (reference sequence). CDR3 length: 16 residues. Here the CDR3 DNA reads TGCAGTGCTACCGGGACTAGCGGGGGGGCTGTTGAGACCCAGTACTTC. This translates into CSATGTSGGAVETQYF.

This clonotype was detected ten times or more. This chain connects TRBV20-1 to TRBJ1-2; D perhaps matches TRBD1 (6 bases). This CDR3 has 15 residues. From germline, CDR1 is DFQATT and CDR2 SNEGSKA (reference sequence). V lost 3 bases and J 7 bases, leaving 21 bases between the germline ends. CDR3 coding DNA: TGCAGTGCTAGGATCCCATTGGGGGCATTAACTGGCTACACCTTC. It encodes CSARIPLGALTGYTF.

The CDR3 loop is CASSLSQQGPQYF. The CDR3 bases are TGTGCCAGCAGCCTAAGTCAACAGGGGCCGCAGTATTTT. The genes are TRBV7-8 and TRBJ2-3; 7 positions agree with TRBD1. Germline-derived CDR1 and CDR2 are SGHVS and FQNEAQ. This CDR3 has 13 residues. Unmatched junction bases numbered 9, after V lost 5 bases and J lost 10 bases.

Comments on this clonotype: One base separates it from a far larger clone, so it is likely a read error. The rearrangement links TRBV6-8 to TRBJ2-6, with D uncertain. The length of the CDR3 is 16 residues. Germline V CDR1 and CDR2: MNHGY, SAAAGT. This chain's CDR3 is CGSSQPSSSGANVLTF. The CDR3 nucleotides are TGTGGCAGCAGTCAACCTTCGAGCTCTGGGGCCAACGTCCTGACTTTC.

Ten or more counts support this clonotype. The chain combines TRBV20-1 with TRBJ2-1; possible D gene TRBD2, 6 bases. CDR1 and CDR2 (germline): DFQATT, SNEGSKA (reference sequence). Trimming pared 5 bases from V and 5 bases from J, leaving 16 bases between. There are 14 residues in the CDR3. In DNA form, the CDR3 reads TGCAGTGCTTACCCCTCGGGAGTCGACAATGAGCAGTTCTTC. Translated: CSAYPSGVDNEQFF.

This clonotype was detected ten times or more. This rearrangement joins TRBV7-2 to TRBJ1-2; D remains unclear. The V gene lost 2 bases and the J gene lost 0 bases, with 7 bases spanning the gap. This CDR3 is built from 14 residues. Germline lookup yields CDR1 SGHTA and CDR2 FQGNSA. The CDR3 DNA reads TGTGCCAGCAGCTTAAGTGAGGCTAACTATGGCTACACCTTC. Translated: CASSLSEANYGYTF.

This clonotype was recorded many times. The chain joins TRBV5-1 to TRBJ2-2; 7 bases match TRBD2. The CDR3 spans 15 residues. The junction had 6 bases not matched to a gene; V was cut back by 0 bases and J by 7 bases. The germline gives CDR1 SGHRS, CDR2 YFSETQ. CDR3 in amino acids: CASSLDQGGIGELFF. In nucleotides, the CDR3 is TGCGCCAGCAGCTTGGATCAGGGAGGGATCGGGGAGCTGTTTTTT.